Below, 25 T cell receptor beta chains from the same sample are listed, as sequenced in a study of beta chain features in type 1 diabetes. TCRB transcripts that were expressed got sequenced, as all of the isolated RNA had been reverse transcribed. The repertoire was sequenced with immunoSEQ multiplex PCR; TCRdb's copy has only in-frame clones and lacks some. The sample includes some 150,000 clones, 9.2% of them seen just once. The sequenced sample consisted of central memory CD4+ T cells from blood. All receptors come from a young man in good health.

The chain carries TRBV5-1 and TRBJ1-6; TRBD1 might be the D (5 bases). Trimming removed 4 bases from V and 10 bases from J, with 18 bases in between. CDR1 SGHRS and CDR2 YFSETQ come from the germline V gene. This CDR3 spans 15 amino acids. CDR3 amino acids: CASSRGPTRGSPLHF. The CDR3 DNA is TGCGCCAGCAGCCGGGGCCCCACGCGGGGATCACCCCTCCACTTT.

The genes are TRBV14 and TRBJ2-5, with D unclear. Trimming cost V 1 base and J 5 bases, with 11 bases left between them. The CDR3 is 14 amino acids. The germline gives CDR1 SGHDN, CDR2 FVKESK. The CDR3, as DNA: TGTGCCAGCAGCCAAGTTGTGGTCGGGGAGACCCAGTACTTC. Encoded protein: CASSQVVVGETQYF.

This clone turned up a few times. In DNA form, the CDR3 reads TGTGCCAGCAGTGAAGGGGCAGAAGAGACCCAGTACTTC. Protein sequence: CASSEGAEETQYF. This chain joins TRBV2 and TRBJ2-5; no firm D call. Trimming shortened V by 1 base and J by 3 bases, and 6 bases separated the two germline ends. The CDR3 sequence is 13 residues long. The germline gives CDR1 SNHLY, CDR2 FYNNEI.

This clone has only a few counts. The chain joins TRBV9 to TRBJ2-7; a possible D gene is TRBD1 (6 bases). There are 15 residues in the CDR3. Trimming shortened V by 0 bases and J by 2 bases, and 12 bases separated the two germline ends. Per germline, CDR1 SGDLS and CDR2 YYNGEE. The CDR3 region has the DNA TGTGCCAGCAGCGTAGAGGGGGACGCAACCTACGAGCAGTACTTC. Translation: CASSVEGDATYEQYF.

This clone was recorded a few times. CDR3 DNA: TGTGCCAGCAGTGGGTCTAAAGTAACTAATGAAAAACTGTTTTTT. Protein product: CASSGSKVTNEKLFF. The V call is TRBV25-1, the J call TRBJ1-4; no reliable D call. The CDR3 runs to 15 residues. Trimming stripped 4 bases from V and 1 base from J, with 10 bases between. CDR1 and CDR2 from the germline V gene are MGHDK and SYGVNS. The full variable domain, completed using reference TRBV25-1 and TRBJ1-4, is EADIYQTPRYLVIGTGKKITLECSQTMGHDKMYWYQQDPGMELHLIHYSYGVNSTEKGDLSSESTVSRIRTEHFPLTLESARPSHTSQYLCASSGSKVTNEKLFFGSGTQLSVL.

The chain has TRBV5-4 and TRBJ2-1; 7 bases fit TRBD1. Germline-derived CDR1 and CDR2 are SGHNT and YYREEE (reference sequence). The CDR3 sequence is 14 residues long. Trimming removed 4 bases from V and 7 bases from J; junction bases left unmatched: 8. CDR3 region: CASSPRQGLNEQFF. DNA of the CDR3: TGTGCCAGCAGCCCGAGACAGGGTTTGAATGAGCAGTTCTTC. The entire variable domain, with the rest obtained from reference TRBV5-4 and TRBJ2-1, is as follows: ETGVTQSPTHLIKTRGQQVTLRCSSQSGHNTVSWYQQALGQGPQFIFQYYREEENGRGNFPPRFSGLQFPNYSSELNVNALELDDSALYLCASSPRQGLNEQFFGPGTRLTVL.

Here the CDR3 reads CASSSGTGGRETQYF. The DNA of the CDR3 is TGTGCCAGCAGTTCCGGGACAGGGGGACGAGAGACCCAGTACTTC. This chain connects TRBV5-6 to TRBJ2-5; 11 bases are a match to TRBD1. There are 15 residues in the CDR3. The germline V gene has CDR1 SGHDT and CDR2 YYEEEE. With V trimmed by 5 bases and J by 4 bases, 7 bases remained unmatched.

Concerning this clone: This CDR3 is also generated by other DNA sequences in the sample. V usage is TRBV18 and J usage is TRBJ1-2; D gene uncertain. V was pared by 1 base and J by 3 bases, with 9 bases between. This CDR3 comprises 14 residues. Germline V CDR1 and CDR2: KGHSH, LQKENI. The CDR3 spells CASSPLRGDYGYTF. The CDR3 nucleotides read TGTGCCAGCTCACCACTCCGGGGTGACTATGGCTACACCTTC. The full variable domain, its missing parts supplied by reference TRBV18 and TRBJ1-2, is NAGVMQNPRHLVRRRGQEARLRCSPMKGHSHVYWYRQLPEEGLKFMVYLQKENIIDESGMPKERFSAEFPKEGPSILRIQQVVRGDSAAYFCASSPLRGDYGYTFGSGTRLTVV.

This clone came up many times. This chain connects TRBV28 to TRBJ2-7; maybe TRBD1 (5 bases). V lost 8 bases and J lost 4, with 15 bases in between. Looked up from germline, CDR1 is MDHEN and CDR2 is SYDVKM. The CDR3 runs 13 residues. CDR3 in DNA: TGTGCCAGCGTTGGCAACAGGCGGTACGAGCAGTACTTC. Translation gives CASVGNRRYEQYF.

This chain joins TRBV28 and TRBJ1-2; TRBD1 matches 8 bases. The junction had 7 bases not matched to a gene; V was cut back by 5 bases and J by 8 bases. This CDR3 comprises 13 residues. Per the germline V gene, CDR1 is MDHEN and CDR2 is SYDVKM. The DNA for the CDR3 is TGTGCCAGCAGTCTCGACAGGGGAAGGGGCTACACCTTC. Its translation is CASSLDRGRGYTF.

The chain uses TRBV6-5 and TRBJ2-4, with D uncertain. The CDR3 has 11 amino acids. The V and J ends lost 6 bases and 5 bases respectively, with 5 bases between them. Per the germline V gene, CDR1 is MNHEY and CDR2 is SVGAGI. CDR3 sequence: CASSLENIQYF. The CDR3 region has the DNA TGTGCCAGCAGCCTCGAAAACATTCAGTACTTC.

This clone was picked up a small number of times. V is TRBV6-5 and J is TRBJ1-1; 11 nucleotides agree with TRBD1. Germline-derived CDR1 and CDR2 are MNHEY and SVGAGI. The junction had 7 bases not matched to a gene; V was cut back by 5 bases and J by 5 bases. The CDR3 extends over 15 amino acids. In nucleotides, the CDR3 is TGTGCCAGCAGTCGATGGACAGGGGGCGCGACTGAAGCTTTCTTT. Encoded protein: CASSRWTGGATEAFF.

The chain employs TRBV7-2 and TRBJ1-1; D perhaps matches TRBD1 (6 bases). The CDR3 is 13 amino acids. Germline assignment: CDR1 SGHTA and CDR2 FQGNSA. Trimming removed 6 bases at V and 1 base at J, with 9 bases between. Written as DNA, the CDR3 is TGTGCCAGCAGTGAAGGGGGGAACACTGAAGCTTTCTTT. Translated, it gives CASSEGGNTEAFF.

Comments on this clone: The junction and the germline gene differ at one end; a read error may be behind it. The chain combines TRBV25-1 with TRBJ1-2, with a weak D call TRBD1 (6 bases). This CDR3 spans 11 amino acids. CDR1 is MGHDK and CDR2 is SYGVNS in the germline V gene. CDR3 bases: TGTGCCAGCAGTGAGAGGGGGTCTATTAACTTC. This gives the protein CASSERGSINF.

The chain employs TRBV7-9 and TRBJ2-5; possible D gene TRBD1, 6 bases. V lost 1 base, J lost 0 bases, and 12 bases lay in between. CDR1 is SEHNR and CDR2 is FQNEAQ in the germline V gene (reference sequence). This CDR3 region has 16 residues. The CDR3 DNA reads TGTGCCAGCAGCTTAGATCGGACAGACTACCAAGAGACCCAGTACTTC. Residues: CASSLDRTDYQETQYF.

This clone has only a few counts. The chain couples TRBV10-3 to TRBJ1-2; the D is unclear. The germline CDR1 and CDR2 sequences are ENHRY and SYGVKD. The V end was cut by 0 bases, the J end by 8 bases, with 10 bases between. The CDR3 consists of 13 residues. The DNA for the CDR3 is TGTGCCATCAGTGAGTCGACGCGGCTGGGCTACACCTTC. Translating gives CAISESTRLGYTF.

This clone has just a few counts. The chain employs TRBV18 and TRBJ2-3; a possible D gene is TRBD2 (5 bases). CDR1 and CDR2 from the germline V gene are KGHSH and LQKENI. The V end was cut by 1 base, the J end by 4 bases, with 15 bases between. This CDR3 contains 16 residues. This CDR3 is CASSPLFGISADTQYF. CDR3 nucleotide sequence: TGTGCCAGCTCACCACTATTTGGGATTAGCGCAGATACGCAGTATTTT.

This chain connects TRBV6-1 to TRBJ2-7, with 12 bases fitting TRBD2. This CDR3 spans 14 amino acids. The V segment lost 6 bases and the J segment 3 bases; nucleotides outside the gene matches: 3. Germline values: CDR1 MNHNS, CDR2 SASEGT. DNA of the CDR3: TGTGCCAGCAGAGCGGGACTAGCGGGCTACGAGCAGTACTTC. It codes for CASRAGLAGYEQYF.

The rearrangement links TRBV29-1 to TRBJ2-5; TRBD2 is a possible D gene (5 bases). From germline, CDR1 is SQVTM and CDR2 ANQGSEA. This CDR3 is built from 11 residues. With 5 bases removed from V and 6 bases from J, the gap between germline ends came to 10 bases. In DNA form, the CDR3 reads TGCAGCGTTCATCCGGGAAAGACCCAGTACTTC. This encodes CSVHPGKTQYF.

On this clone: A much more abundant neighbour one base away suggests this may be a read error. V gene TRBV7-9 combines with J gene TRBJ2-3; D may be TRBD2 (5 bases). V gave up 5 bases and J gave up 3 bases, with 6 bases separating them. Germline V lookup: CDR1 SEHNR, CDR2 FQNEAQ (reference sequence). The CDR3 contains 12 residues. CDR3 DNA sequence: TGTGCCAGCAGCCGGGGTACAGATACGCAGTATTTT. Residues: CASSRGTDTQYF.

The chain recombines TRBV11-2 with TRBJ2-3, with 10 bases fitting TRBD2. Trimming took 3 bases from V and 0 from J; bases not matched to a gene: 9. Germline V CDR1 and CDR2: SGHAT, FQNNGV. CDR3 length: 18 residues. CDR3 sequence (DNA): TGTGCCAGCAGCTTGTCAGCGGGGGGGCCCCCTAGCACAGATACGCAGTATTTT. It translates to CASSLSAGGPPSTDTQYF. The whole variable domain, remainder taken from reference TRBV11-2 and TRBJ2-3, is EAGVAQSPRYKIIEKRQSVAFWCNPISGHATLYWYQQILGQGPKLLIQFQNNGVVDDSQLPKDRFSAERLKGVDSTLKIQPAKLEDSAVYLCASSLSAGGPPSTDTQYFGPGTRLTVL.

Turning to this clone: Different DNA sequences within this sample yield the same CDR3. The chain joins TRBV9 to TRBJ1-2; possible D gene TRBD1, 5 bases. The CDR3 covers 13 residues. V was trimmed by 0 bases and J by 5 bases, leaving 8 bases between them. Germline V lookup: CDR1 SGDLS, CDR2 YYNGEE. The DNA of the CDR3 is TGTGCCAGCAGCGTAGGGCAGGGATATGGCTACACCTTC. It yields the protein CASSVGQGYGYTF.

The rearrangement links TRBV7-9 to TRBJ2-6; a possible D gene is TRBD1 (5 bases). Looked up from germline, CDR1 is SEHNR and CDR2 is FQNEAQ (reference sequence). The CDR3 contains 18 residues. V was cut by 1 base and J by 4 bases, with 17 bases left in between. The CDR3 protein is CASSLGYRGSSGANVLTF. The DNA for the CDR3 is TGTGCCAGCAGCTTAGGGTATAGGGGAAGTTCGGGGGCCAACGTCCTGACTTTC.

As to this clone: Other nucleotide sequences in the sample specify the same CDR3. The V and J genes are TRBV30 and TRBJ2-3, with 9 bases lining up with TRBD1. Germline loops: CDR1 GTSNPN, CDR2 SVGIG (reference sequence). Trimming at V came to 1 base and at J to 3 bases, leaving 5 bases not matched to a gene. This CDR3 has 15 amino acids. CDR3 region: CAWSGLGQGTDTQYF. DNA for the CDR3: TGTGCCTGGAGTGGTTTGGGACAGGGAACAGATACGCAGTATTTT.

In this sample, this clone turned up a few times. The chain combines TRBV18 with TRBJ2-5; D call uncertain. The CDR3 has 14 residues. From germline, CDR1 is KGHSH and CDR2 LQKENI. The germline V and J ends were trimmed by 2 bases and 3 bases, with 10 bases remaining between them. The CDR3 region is CASSPATGEETQYF. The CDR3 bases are TGTGCCAGCTCACCAGCAACGGGTGAAGAGACCCAGTACTTC.